One and the same sample provided the 21 T cell receptor beta chains below, sequenced in a study of blood T cell repertoires in COVID-19. Method: immunoSEQ multiplex PCR; TCRdb's copy keeps in-frame clones and lacks some. The sample has tens of thousands of clones, more than 70% seen once. Source material: peripheral blood. Every receptor here comes from a woman older than 75 with active COVID-19.

This clone occurred a few times. V usage is TRBV4-2 and J usage is TRBJ2-5, with 7 bases matching TRBD1. The V and J ends lost 0 bases and 5 bases, in that order; junction bases with no gene match: 12. Germline loops: CDR1 LGHNA, CDR2 YNFKEQ. This CDR3 has 17 residues. The CDR3 sequence: CASSQDGGRGQPETQYF. CDR3 sequence (DNA): TGTGCCAGCAGCCAAGATGGCGGTAGGGGACAGCCGGAGACCCAGTACTTC.

This sequence joins TRBV25-1 and TRBJ2-1, with 10 positions matching TRBD1. The V gene's germline CDR1 is MGHDK and CDR2 SYGVNS. The V segment lost 1 base and the J segment 4 bases; nucleotides outside the gene matches: 4. This CDR3 has 16 amino acids. Here the CDR3 DNA reads TGTGCCAGCAGTGAATGGCGGACAGGGGGATACAATGAGCAGTTCTTC. It specifies CASSEWRTGGYNEQFF. Using reference TRBV25-1 and TRBJ2-1 for the parts outside the CDR3, the full variable domain is EADIYQTPRYLVIGTGKKITLECSQTMGHDKMYWYQQDPGMELHLIHYSYGVNSTEKGDLSSESTVSRIRTEHFPLTLESARPSHTSQYLCASSEWRTGGYNEQFFGPGTRLTVL.

The chain links TRBV6-4 to TRBJ2-1; 7 nucleotides match TRBD2. The CDR3 consists of 16 residues. The germline V gene encodes CDR1 MRHNA and CDR2 SNTAGT. J lost 5 bases, V lost 5 bases, and 12 bases had no gene match. The DNA for the CDR3 is TGTGCCAGCAGTTTCACCTGGGGGGGTTTTCACAATGAGCAGTTCTTC. Translated: CASSFTWGGFHNEQFF.

This chain connects TRBV5-1 to TRBJ2-6, with TRBD1 matching over 7 bases. The CDR3 loop spans 16 amino acids. Germline V lookup: CDR1 SGHRS, CDR2 YFSETQ. The junction had 3 bases not matched to a gene; V was cut back by 3 bases and J by 0 bases. The DNA of the CDR3 is TGCGCCAGCAGCTCACAGGGGTCCTCTGGGGCCAACGTCCTGACTTTC. Protein sequence: CASSSQGSSGANVLTF. The variable domain in full, completed from reference TRBV5-1 and TRBJ2-6, reads KAGVTQTPRYLIKTRGQQVTLSCSPISGHRSVSWYQQTPGQGLQFLFEYFSETQRNKGNFPGRFSGRQFSNSRSEMNVSTLELGDSALYLCASSSQGSSGANVLTFGAGSRLTVL.

The gene calls are TRBV3-1 (or the pseudogene TRBV3-2) and TRBJ1-6; perhaps TRBD1 as D (6 bases). Germline-derived CDR1 and CDR2 are LGHDT and YNNKEL (reference sequence). The CDR3 is 13 amino acids. Trimming removed 4 bases at V and 5 bases at J, with 6 bases between. The CDR3 region is CASSRTDNSPLHF. CDR3 DNA sequence: TGTGCCAGCAGCCGGACAGATAATTCACCCCTCCACTTT.

The V gene is TRBV7-9, the J gene TRBJ2-1; 7 bases line up with TRBD2. After removal of 5 bases from V and 7 bases from J, the junction contained 14 bases not matched to a gene. Germline CDR1 reads SEHNR; CDR2 reads FQNEAQ (reference sequence). The length of the CDR3 is 16 residues. DNA of the CDR3: TGTGCCAGCAGCCGCGAGGGCGGGAGTGGGAGAAATGAGCAGTTCTTC. As protein: CASSREGGSGRNEQFF.

This clone was seen only a few times. J is TRBJ1-3 and V is TRBV14; D is uncertain. CDR1 SGHDN and CDR2 FVKESK come from the germline V gene. The CDR3 spans 15 residues. V was pared by 1 base and J by 0 bases, with 7 bases between. The CDR3 is CASSQVKPSGNTIYF. CDR3 in DNA: TGTGCCAGCAGCCAAGTTAAGCCCTCTGGAAACACCATATATTTT.

The gene calls are TRBV7-9 and TRBJ2-2, with TRBD1 matching over 8 bases. Germline CDR1 SEHNR, CDR2 FQNEAQ (reference sequence). This CDR3 contains 14 residues. V trimming: 6 bases; J trimming: 4 bases; junction bases outside the gene matches: 4. CDR3 sequence: CASRTQGGTGELFF. In DNA, the CDR3 is TGTGCCAGCAGAACACAGGGGGGCACCGGGGAGCTGTTTTTT. The whole variable domain, filled in from reference TRBV7-9 and TRBJ2-2, reads DTGVSQNPRHKITKRGQNVTFRCDPISEHNRLYWYRQTLGQGPEFLTYFQNEAQLEKSRLLSDRFSAERPKGSFSTLEIQRTEQGDSAMYLCASRTQGGTGELFFGEGSRLTVL.

CDR3 in DNA: TGTGCCAGCAGTGAAGGGGCGGGAGCCCACGAGCAGTACTTC. Translation gives CASSEGAGAHEQYF. This chain uses TRBV6-1 with TRBJ2-7, with 7 bases lining up with TRBD2. V was pared by 1 base and J by 5 bases, with 5 bases of the junction left unmatched. Germline V CDR1 and CDR2: MNHNS, SASEGT. The CDR3 sequence is 14 residues long.

V is TRBV28 and J is TRBJ2-5; 12 nucleotides match TRBD1. This CDR3 region has 16 residues. CDR1 and CDR2 (germline): MDHEN, SYDVKM. Germline trimming cut 3 bases from V and 1 base from J; bases unmatched to any gene: 3. The CDR3 reads CASSLGQGASQETQYF. In DNA, the CDR3 is TGTGCCAGCAGTTTGGGACAGGGGGCATCCCAAGAGACCCAGTACTTC. Complete variable domain (other parts from reference TRBV28 and TRBJ2-5): DVKVTQSSRYLVKRTGEKVFLECVQDMDHENMFWYRQDPGLGLRLIYFSYDVKMKEKGDIPEGYSVSREKKERFSLILESASTNQTSMYLCASSLGQGASQETQYFGPGTRLLVL.

This clone has only one observation. The chain joins TRBV5-1 to TRBJ2-2, with 9 bases lining up with TRBD1. The CDR3 covers 16 residues. V trimming: 4 bases; J trimming: 0 bases; junction bases outside the gene matches: 4. CDR1 is SGHRS, CDR2 YFSETQ, per germline. The CDR3 DNA sequence: TGCGCCAGCAGCCCCGGACAGGGGACGAACACCGGGGAGCTGTTTTTT. This codes for CASSPGQGTNTGELFF.

With respect to this clone: The sample holds other DNA sequences that translate to the same CDR3. The chain couples TRBV6-5 to TRBJ2-7, with D possibly TRBD1 on 7 matching bases. The CDR3 spans 14 residues. CDR1 and CDR2 (germline): MNHEY, SVGAGI. Trimming shortened V by 6 bases and J by 0 bases, and 12 bases separated the two germline ends. The CDR3 sequence: CASRRQGGSYEQYF. The CDR3 DNA is TGTGCCAGCAGGAGACAGGGAGGCTCCTACGAGCAGTACTTC.

The rearrangement uses TRBV5-1 and TRBJ1-1, with no clear D. V shed 2 bases and J shed 1 base, with 9 bases lying between them. Per the germline V gene, CDR1 is SGHRS and CDR2 is YFSETQ. This CDR3 spans 14 amino acids. CDR3 amino acids: CASSLSRQNTEAFF. CDR3 nucleotide sequence: TGCGCCAGCAGCTTATCCAGACAGAACACTGAAGCTTTCTTT. The full variable domain, in which reference TRBV5-1 and TRBJ1-1 provide the parts outside the CDR3, is KAGVTQTPRYLIKTRGQQVTLSCSPISGHRSVSWYQQTPGQGLQFLFEYFSETQRNKGNFPGRFSGRQFSNSRSEMNVSTLELGDSALYLCASSLSRQNTEAFFGQGTRLTVV.

V gene TRBV6-6 combines with J gene TRBJ2-1, with TRBD2 matching 16 bases. Germline assignment: CDR1 MNHNY and CDR2 SVGAGI (reference sequence). The CDR3 runs 21 residues. Germline trimming cut 6 bases from V and 4 bases from J; bases unmatched to any gene: 18. The CDR3 loop reads CASRRLPGTSGRAKGYNEQFF. CDR3 sequence (DNA): TGTGCCAGCAGGCGACTTCCCGGGACTAGCGGGAGGGCCAAGGGTTACAATGAGCAGTTCTTC.

This clone came up a few times. This chain connects TRBV5-1 to TRBJ1-4; D possibly corresponds to TRBD1 (6 bases). The CDR3 contains 15 residues. CDR1 SGHRS and CDR2 YFSETQ come from the germline V gene. The V gene lost 0 bases and the J gene lost 8 bases, with 14 bases spanning the gap. The CDR3 sequence is CASSLGQALGEKLFF. The CDR3 DNA sequence: TGCGCCAGCAGCTTGGGACAGGCGTTGGGGGAAAAACTGTTTTTT.

This chain uses TRBV15 with TRBJ2-5; D perhaps matches TRBD2 (6 bases). Trimming left V 0 bases short and J 2 bases short, with 13 bases between. Germline CDR1 is LNHNV and CDR2 is YYDKDF (reference sequence). This CDR3 comprises 16 residues. Here the CDR3 reads CATSRDRRAGQETQYF. The CDR3 DNA follows: TGTGCCACCAGCAGAGATCGGAGGGCGGGACAAGAGACCCAGTACTTC.

The CDR3 loop reads CATSRGPVYEAPAEQFF. CDR3 bases: TGTGCCACCAGCAGAGGCCCTGTCTATGAGGCCCCCGCTGAGCAGTTCTTC. The V call is TRBV15, the J call TRBJ2-1; D is unclear. The germline V and J ends were trimmed by 1 base and 9 bases, with 22 bases remaining between them. Germline loops: CDR1 LNHNV, CDR2 YYDKDF (reference sequence). This CDR3 spans 17 amino acids.

The CDR3 protein is CASSRSPQGAGYGYTF. CDR3 in DNA: TGTGCCAGCAGCCGCTCCCCACAGGGGGCAGGGTATGGCTACACCTTC. The chain carries TRBV9 and TRBJ1-2; 9 positions match TRBD1. V was pared by 4 bases and J by 5 bases, with 12 bases of the junction left unmatched. The germline gives CDR1 SGDLS, CDR2 YYNGEE. The CDR3 is made up of 16 amino acids.

This sequence joins TRBV7-2 and TRBJ2-3; the D gene is possibly TRBD2 (7 bases). Germline V gene sequence: CDR1 SGHTA, CDR2 FQGNSA. V shed 1 base and J shed 8 bases, with 22 bases lying between them. This CDR3 is built from 17 residues. This chain's CDR3 is CASSLEFGARGGSTQYF. The DNA for the CDR3 is TGTGCCAGCAGCTTAGAATTTGGGGCTAGGGGGGGCAGTACGCAGTATTTT.

This clone has a single count. This sequence joins TRBV28 and TRBJ1-1; the D gene is possibly TRBD1 (6 bases). This CDR3 has 16 amino acids. Trimming took off 3 bases at V and 5 bases at J, with 19 bases between the two ends. Per the germline V gene, CDR1 is MDHEN and CDR2 is SYDVKM. The CDR3 region is CASSLGRVRGITEAFF. The CDR3 DNA reads as TGTGCCAGCAGTTTGGGTCGGGTTAGGGGGATAACTGAAGCTTTCTTT. Variable domain in full (rest from reference TRBV28 and TRBJ1-1): DVKVTQSSRYLVKRTGEKVFLECVQDMDHENMFWYRQDPGLGLRLIYFSYDVKMKEKGDIPEGYSVSREKKERFSLILESASTNQTSMYLCASSLGRVRGITEAFFGQGTRLTVV.

This chain connects TRBV4-2 to TRBJ1-2; D remains unclear. This CDR3 region has 14 residues. Germline V lookup: CDR1 LGHNA, CDR2 YNFKEQ. Trimming removed 6 bases at V and 6 bases at J, with 17 bases between. The CDR3 loop reads CASRDDTPGNGYTF. For the CDR3, the DNA is TGTGCCAGCAGAGACGACACCCCTGGAAATGGCTACACCTTC.